The table lists the clone carrying this TCR beta chain with a few counts. Trimming stripped 8 bases from V and 5 bases from J, with 18 bases between. The CDR3 consists of 14 residues. These data belong to a study of blood T cells in healthy people across ages. PCR was performed a second time for about 7 to 12 cycles using a sample-barcoded 5' primer and a J-beta primer mix. MiXCR, run by TCRdb on the 5' RACE reads, gives a single entry per CDR3 protein. The data show hundreds of thousands of distinct CDR3 sequences, 48% seen once. The sequence came from a young man in good health. The chain carries TRBV12-3 or TRBV12-4 and TRBJ2-5, with a weak D call TRBD1 (5 bases). What was sequenced was blood. The CDR3 DNA sequence: TGTGCCAGCTTCATAGGGGCAGGTCGTGAGACCCAGTACTTC. Protein sequence: CASFIGAGRETQYF.